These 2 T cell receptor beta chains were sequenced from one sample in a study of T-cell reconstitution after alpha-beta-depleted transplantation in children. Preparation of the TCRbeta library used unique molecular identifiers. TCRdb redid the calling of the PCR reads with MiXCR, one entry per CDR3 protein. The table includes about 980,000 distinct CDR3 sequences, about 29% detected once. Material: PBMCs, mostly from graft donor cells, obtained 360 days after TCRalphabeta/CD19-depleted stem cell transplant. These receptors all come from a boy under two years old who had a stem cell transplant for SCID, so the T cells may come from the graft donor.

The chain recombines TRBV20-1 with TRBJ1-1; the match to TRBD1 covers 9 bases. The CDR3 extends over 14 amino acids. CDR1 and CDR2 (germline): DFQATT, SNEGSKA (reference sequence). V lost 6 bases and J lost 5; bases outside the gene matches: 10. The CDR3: CSADRTGVVTEAFF. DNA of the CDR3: TGCAGTGCAGACCGGACAGGGGTAGTTACTGAAGCTTTCTTT.

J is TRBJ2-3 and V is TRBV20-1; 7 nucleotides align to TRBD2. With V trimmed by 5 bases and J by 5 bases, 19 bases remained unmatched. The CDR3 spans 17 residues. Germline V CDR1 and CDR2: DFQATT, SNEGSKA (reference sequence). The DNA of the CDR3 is TGCAGTGCTGGGGCGGGCACCCTCGGGGGGTCCAAAGATACGCAGTATTTT. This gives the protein CSAGAGTLGGSKDTQYF.